The present TCR beta chain was sequenced within a study of early T cells in non-severe SARS-CoV-2 infection. Study conclusions and caveats: Matches to VDJdb favored anti-spike CD8 responses and missed private and CD4 specificities.

As part of library construction, unique molecular identifiers were attached to individual cDNA molecules. TCRdb re-called the 5' RACE reads through MiXCR, storing one row per CDR3 protein. In the table there are some 80,000 distinct CDR3 sequences, approximately 13% of which are singletons. V lost 0 bases, J lost 4 bases, and 14 bases lay in between. CDR3 length equals 16 residues. Germline V gives CDR1 ENHRY, CDR2 SYGVKD. This clonotype was found once. Its cognate antigen is unknown. Material for sequencing was whole blood. The chain employs TRBV10-3 and TRBJ2-3; the D gene could be TRBD1 or TRBD2 (6 bases each). The receptor was derived from an adult who was a healthcare worker with PCR-confirmed SARS-CoV-2 infection or an uninfected control (not recorded which). DNA for the CDR3: TGTGCCATCAGTGAGTCGAACGGGGGCACGGCAGATACGCAGTATTTT. Amino acids: CAISESNGGTADTQYF.